Listed below are T cell receptor beta chains from one sample, sequenced in a study of T cells in Graves' hyperthyroidism and ophthalmopathy. TCRdb re-analysed the multiplex PCR reads in MiXCR, keeping a single row per CDR3 protein. The table shows hundreds of thousands of distinct CDR3 sequences, with roughly 15% occurring only once. The sample was blood. Every receptor here comes from a man between 18 and 29 years old with Graves' ophthalmopathy. The CDR3 runs from the conserved cysteine through the conserved F or W. D genes are given only for firm matches. Clone size is stated in some rows and not others, as once, few, many or a class when expanded.

clone_size j_call v_call d_call cdr3_nt cdr3_aa
few TRBJ2-1 TRBV28 TRBD2 TGTGCCAGCAGTTCCCTAGCGGGAGGGCCTAGTGAGCAGTTCTTC CASSSLAGGPSEQFF
many TRBJ2-5 TRBV5-1 NA TGCGCCAGCAGCCCTCCGACGGTACAAGAGACCCAGTACTTC CASSPPTVQETQYF
many TRBJ1-1 TRBV6-1 NA TGTGCCAGCACTCGGGGGGCTGGAACTATTGAAGCTTTCTTT CASTRGAGTIEAFF
many TRBJ1-1 TRBV7-2 NA TGTGCCAGTCAGATTCAGGTGAACACTGAAGCTTTCTTT CASQIQVNTEAFF
many TRBJ2-2 TRBV10-1 NA TGCGCCAGCAGCGTGGGACACTTCCCGAACACCGGGGAGCTGTTTTTT CASSVGHFPNTGELFF
many TRBJ1-2 TRBV27 TRBD1 TGTGCCAGCAGTTTCGGACAGGGAGGCGGCTACACCTTC CASSFGQGGGYTF
many TRBJ2-7 TRBV30 NA TGTGCCTGGAGTAGCTTGGCCTACGAGCAGTACTTC CAWSSLAYEQYF
many TRBJ2-3 TRBV12-3/TRBV12-4 NA TGTGCCAGCAGTTTACAGGCGGGGACAGATACGCAGTATTTT CASSLQAGTDTQYF
many TRBJ2-3 TRBV10-2 NA TGCGCCAGCAGTGAGAGCGGTTCCACAGATACGCAGTATTTT CASSESGSTDTQYF
NA TRBJ1-1 TRBV5-4 NA TGTGCCAGCAGCTTGTGGGGCGGGGACACTGAAGCTTTCTTT CASSLWGGDTEAFF
few TRBJ2-1 TRBV6-2/TRBV6-3 NA TGTGCCAGCAGTTACTCGGCGGCCACCAATGAGCAGTTCTTC CASSYSAATNEQFF
few TRBJ2-4 TRBV6-2/TRBV6-3 TRBD2 TGTGCCAGCAGTTATGGGCTAGCGGGAGGTGTAGCCAAAAACATTCAGTACTTC CASSYGLAGGVAKNIQYF
NA TRBJ1-1 TRBV28 TRBD1 TGTGCCAGCAGTCCGCCACAGGGGGGGAACACTGAAGCTTTCTTT CASSPPQGGNTEAFF
many TRBJ2-5 TRBV11-2 NA TGTGCCAGCCGAGGGTTGATAGAGACCCAGTACTTC CASRGLIETQYF
NA TRBJ2-2 TRBV5-6 NA TGTGCCAGCAGCCCCCCAGAGCTCGGGGAGCTGTTTTTT CASSPPELGELFF
NA TRBJ1-6 TRBV6-6 NA TGTGCCAGCAGTTACCGGGACTCCTATAATTCACCCCTCCACTTT CASSYRDSYNSPLHF
many TRBJ2-1 TRBV5-1 NA TGCGCCAGCAGCTTCCACCCGGAGGATGAGCAGTTCTTC CASSFHPEDEQFF
NA TRBJ2-5 TRBV14 NA TGTGCCAGCAGCCAAGCACTTTGGACGGGGTGGGAAGAGACCCAGTACTTC CASSQALWTGWEETQYF
many TRBJ2-3 TRBV15 NA TGTGCCACCAGCAGAGATCCCCCCAGAGGGATGAGAACAGATACGCAGTATTTT CATSRDPPRGMRTDTQYF
NA TRBJ2-7 TRBV5-1 NA TGCGCCAGCAGTTTAGAGTTTGGGGGGAGCGAGCAGTACTTC CASSLEFGGSEQYF
few TRBJ2-5 TRBV20-1 TRBD1 TGCAGTGCCCCTGACGAGGGGGCTGGCGAGACCCAGTACTTC CSAPDEGAGETQYF
NA TRBJ2-7 TRBV5-1 TRBD1 TGCGCCAGCAGCTTTACAGGGGGTCCCGAGCAGTACTTC CASSFTGGPEQYF
many TRBJ2-7 TRBV6-1 NA TGTGCCAGCATCCCGACGGGGGCCTGGGACGAGCAGTACTTC CASIPTGAWDEQYF
NA TRBJ2-7 TRBV6-6 NA TGTGCCAGCAGTTACGGGAGGGGGGTGGCCGAGCAGTACTTC CASSYGRGVAEQYF
many TRBJ2-3 TRBV7-2 TRBD2 TGTGCCAGCAGCCTTACTAGCGGACCCACAGATACGCAGTATTTT CASSLTSGPTDTQYF
many TRBJ2-1 TRBV28 NA TGTGCCAGCAGTTTAAATAAGGGGGGAGTCTCCTACAATGAGCAGTTCTTC CASSLNKGGVSYNEQFF
few TRBJ2-5 TRBV19 NA TGTGCCAGTAGTGGTAGTAGATTGGAGACCCAGTACTTC CASSGSRLETQYF
many TRBJ2-3 TRBV18 NA TGTGCCAGCACCGACTACCTCACAGATACGCAGTATTTT CASTDYLTDTQYF
many TRBJ1-1 TRBV20-1 NA TGCAGTGCTAGCGGGGACGCCAGGGTGAGGGTCACTGAAGCTTTCTTT CSASGDARVRVTEAFF
many TRBJ2-2 TRBV5-1 NA TGCGCCAGCAGCTTGATGGGGAACGCCGGGGAGCTGTTTTTT CASSLMGNAGELFF
many TRBJ1-4 TRBV6-1 NA TGTGCCAGCAGTTCCCCCAAGGGAAAACTGTTTTTT CASSSPKGKLFF
many TRBJ1-2 TRBV3-1 TRBD1 TGTGCCAGCAGCCGGCAGACAGGGAACTATGGCTACACCTTC CASSRQTGNYGYTF
NA TRBJ1-2 TRBV12-3/TRBV12-4 TRBD1 TGTGCCAGCAGAAGACAGGGGGCTGGCTACACCTTC CASRRQGAGYTF
few TRBJ2-3 TRBV6-1 TRBD2 TGTGCCAGCAGTCGAGCGGGGGCCGTCACAGATACGCAGTATTTT CASSRAGAVTDTQYF
many TRBJ1-2 TRBV6-1 TRBD1 TGTGCCAGCAGTCAACAGGGGACCTATGGCTACACCTTC CASSQQGTYGYTF
many TRBJ2-1 TRBV7-2 TRBD2 TGTGCCAGCAGCCCCCGGGCGGGGGGCAATGAGCAGTTCTTC CASSPRAGGNEQFF
NA TRBJ2-1 TRBV7-8 TRBD2 TGTGCCAGCAGCCAACCGGGACTAGCGGGGGATGAGCAGTTCTTC CASSQPGLAGDEQFF
many TRBJ2-1 TRBV5-5 NA TGTGCCAGCAGCTTTTTCACCCGTGTGGGGAATGAGCAGTTCTTC CASSFFTRVGNEQFF
NA TRBJ2-5 TRBV20-1 NA TGCAGTGCTAGAGATGGTCCGGCAGCCCAAGAGACCCAGTACTTC CSARDGPAAQETQYF
many TRBJ2-5 TRBV27 TRBD1 TGTGCCAGCAGTCCACGGACAGGGGGCGGGTGGGAGACCCAGTACTTC CASSPRTGGGWETQYF
few TRBJ2-1 TRBV6-1 NA TGTGCCAGCAATTCCCACAATGAGCAGTTCTTC CASNSHNEQFF
many TRBJ1-5 TRBV6-2/TRBV6-3 TRBD1 TGTGCCAGCAGCCGGGGGACAGGGGGTGGACAGCCCCAGCATTTT CASSRGTGGGQPQHF
NA TRBJ1-1 TRBV5-5 NA TGTGCCAGCACCCGGCAGGCTGACACTGAAGCTTTCTTT CASTRQADTEAFF
few TRBJ2-3 TRBV20-1 NA TGCAGTGCTAGGTTACAGAGCACAGATACGCAGTATTTT CSARLQSTDTQYF
many TRBJ2-1 TRBV24-1 NA TGTGCAACCAAGGGGTTTGGTGAGCAGTTCTTC CATKGFGEQFF
many TRBJ2-7 TRBV2 NA TGTGCCAGCACTAACAGGGTTAGCTCCTACGAGCAGTACTTC CASTNRVSSYEQYF
few TRBJ2-7 TRBV7-2 TRBD2 TGTGCCAGCAGCGCGGGGGACTACGGTTACGAGCAGTACTTC CASSAGDYGYEQYF
many TRBJ1-1 TRBV30 NA TGTGCCCGAGTCGTGAACACTGAAGCTTTCTTT CARVVNTEAFF
NA TRBJ1-2 TRBV9 TRBD1 TGTGCCAGCAGCGTAGAAAACAGCGGCGGCGGGACAGGTACCAACTATAACTATGGCTACACCTTC CASSVENSGGGTGTNYNYGYTF
NA TRBJ2-1 TRBV27 TRBD2 TGTGCCAGCAGTCCCACCCGACTAGCGGGGGGATATGAGCAGTTCTTC CASSPTRLAGGYEQFF
few TRBJ1-2 TRBV6-5 NA TGTGCCAGCAGTTACTACCCACCTCTGGGCTACACCTTC CASSYYPPLGYTF
many TRBJ2-5 TRBV7-2 TRBD2 TGTGCCAGCAGGGGTTCGGGGGGGGGGCCCCCCGAGACCCAGTACTTC CASRGSGGGPPETQYF
few TRBJ2-3 TRBV19 TRBD2 TGTGCCAGTAGTGGGATAGCGGGGGGTATAGATACGCAGTATTTT CASSGIAGGIDTQYF
few TRBJ2-7 TRBV7-8 NA TGTGCCAGCAGCTTACCCGTATACGAGCAGTACTTC CASSLPVYEQYF
few TRBJ1-6 TRBV5-1 TRBD1 TGCGCCAGCAGCCCCGGGAGGGGACAGGATAATTCACCCCTCCACTTT CASSPGRGQDNSPLHF